This T cell receptor beta chain was found in a study of blood T cells in healthy people across ages. Overall study: In model experiments, template switching was able to capture about one barcoded beta molecule for every two T cells that were present.

The CDR3 runs 15 residues. V was trimmed by 2 bases and J by 4 bases, leaving 15 bases between them. CDR1 is SGDLS, CDR2 YYNGEE, per germline. This clonotype was counted only a few times. For the second PCR, which ran for about 7 to 11 cycles, a sample-barcoded 5' primer and a J-beta primer mix were used. TCRdb reprocessed the 5' RACE reads via MiXCR and lists one record per CDR3 protein. Of roughly 900,000 distinct CDR3 sequences listed, under 50% were seen once; the top ten hold roughly an eighth. This TCR was recovered from a man aged 25-40 years in good health. The material sequenced was blood. The chain joins TRBV9 to TRBJ2-5; D is possibly TRBD2 (7 bases). The CDR3 nucleotides are TGTGCCAGCAGCGTGGATACAGGGAGGGGAGAGACCCAGTACTTC. It codes for CASSVDTGRGETQYF.